These T cell receptor beta chains were read from a single sample in a study of shared clonotypes between healthy human individuals. Sequencing was performed with immunoSEQ multiplex PCR; in TCRdb, only in-frame clones are kept and a portion is missing. Of some 200,000 clones in the sample, 90% to 95% were seen once. Sequenced sample: naive CD4+ T cells sorted from blood. Receptor source: a woman aged 30 to 39 in good health. The CDR3 runs from the conserved cysteine through the conserved F or W. D genes are given only for firm matches. Clone size, where shown, is once, few, many, or a class for clones that have expanded.

cdr3_nt: TGTGCCAGCAGCTTACTCGACCGGGCAGGGTCCTACGAGCAGTACTTC
cdr3_aa: CASSLLDRAGSYEQYF
j_call: TRBJ2-7
d_call: -
v_call: TRBV5-6
clone_size: -

cdr3_nt: TGTGCCAGCAGCTCCTCAGTGGTGAACACTGAAGCTTTCTTT
cdr3_aa: CASSSSVVNTEAFF
j_call: TRBJ1-1
d_call: -
v_call: TRBV7-2
clone_size: once

cdr3_nt: TGTGCCTGGAGTGCCAGGGCGAACAATGAGCAGTTCTTC
cdr3_aa: CAWSARANNEQFF
j_call: TRBJ2-1
d_call: -
v_call: TRBV30
clone_size: -

cdr3_nt: TGCAGCGTTGATTCCCGACAGGGTGGTTACGAGCAGTACTTC
cdr3_aa: CSVDSRQGGYEQYF
j_call: TRBJ2-7
d_call: TRBD1
v_call: TRBV29-1
clone_size: -

cdr3_nt: TGTGCCAGCAGACAGGGGGGGACGGGTGGAAACACCATATATTTT
cdr3_aa: CASRQGGTGGNTIYF
j_call: TRBJ1-3
d_call: TRBD1
v_call: TRBV28
clone_size: -

cdr3_nt: TGTGCCAGCAGTTGGGCCTTGGGACAGATCACGGACGAGCAGTACTTC
cdr3_aa: CASSWALGQITDEQYF
j_call: TRBJ2-7
d_call: TRBD1
v_call: TRBV28
clone_size: -

cdr3_nt: TGTGCCAGTAGTATCCCCGGGACAGGCGAAAAACTGTTTTTT
cdr3_aa: CASSIPGTGEKLFF
j_call: TRBJ1-4
d_call: TRBD1
v_call: TRBV19
clone_size: once

cdr3_nt: TGTGCCAGCTCACCACAGCTGAACACTGAAGCTTTCTTT
cdr3_aa: CASSPQLNTEAFF
j_call: TRBJ1-1
d_call: -
v_call: TRBV18
clone_size: -

cdr3_nt: TGTGCCAGCACGCACAGGGGTTCCTCCTACGAGCAGTACTTC
cdr3_aa: CASTHRGSSYEQYF
j_call: TRBJ2-7
d_call: TRBD1
v_call: TRBV27
clone_size: -

cdr3_nt: TGTGCCAGCAGTTTATCGGGCACTGAAGCTTTCTTT
cdr3_aa: CASSLSGTEAFF
j_call: TRBJ1-1
d_call: -
v_call: TRBV28
clone_size: -

cdr3_nt: TGTGCCAGCAGCTACACAGGGGGCTCAGCTAATGAAAAACTGTTTTTT
cdr3_aa: CASSYTGGSANEKLFF
j_call: TRBJ1-4
d_call: TRBD1
v_call: TRBV11-2
clone_size: -

cdr3_nt: TGTGCCAGCTCAGAACAGGGGAGCTCCTACGAGCAGTACTTC
cdr3_aa: CASSEQGSSYEQYF
j_call: TRBJ2-7
d_call: TRBD1
v_call: TRBV18
clone_size: -

cdr3_nt: TGCGCCAGCAGCTTGGTCGGGGGCGATGAAAAACTGTTTTTT
cdr3_aa: CASSLVGGDEKLFF
j_call: TRBJ1-4
d_call: -
v_call: TRBV5-1
clone_size: -

cdr3_nt: TGCGCCCCCGTGGGGAGGCGGGGCGCATCCTACGAGCAGTACTTC
cdr3_aa: CAPVGRRGASYEQYF
j_call: TRBJ2-7
d_call: -
v_call: TRBV10-1
clone_size: once

cdr3_nt: TGTGCCAGCAGCTCTTGGACTAGCGCGGTCTACGAGCAGTACTTC
cdr3_aa: CASSSWTSAVYEQYF
j_call: TRBJ2-7
d_call: TRBD2
v_call: TRBV11-2
clone_size: once

cdr3_nt: TGTGCCAGCTCACCCAACAGGGACTCCTACGAGCAGTACTTC
cdr3_aa: CASSPNRDSYEQYF
j_call: TRBJ2-7
d_call: -
v_call: TRBV18
clone_size: -

cdr3_nt: TGTGCCTGGGGGGTTGGGCCGAACACTGAAGCTTTCTTT
cdr3_aa: CAWGVGPNTEAFF
j_call: TRBJ1-1
d_call: -
v_call: TRBV30
clone_size: -

cdr3_nt: TGTGCCGCTAGCGGGGGAGTTGGGGCCCAGTACTTC
cdr3_aa: CAASGGVGAQYF
j_call: TRBJ2-5
d_call: TRBD2
v_call: TRBV2
clone_size: -

cdr3_nt: TGTGCCAGCAGCCCGGGACTATCGGGCACCGGGGAGCTGTTTTTT
cdr3_aa: CASSPGLSGTGELFF
j_call: TRBJ2-2
d_call: TRBD2
v_call: TRBV7-2
clone_size: once

cdr3_nt: TGTGCCAGCAGTTCGATAGTGGAACGGATTCAGGAGTACTTC
cdr3_aa: CASSSIVERIQEYF
j_call: TRBJ2-5
d_call: -
v_call: TRBV27
clone_size: -

cdr3_nt: TGCAGTGCCGTTCGGGTGACTGAAGCTTTCTTT
cdr3_aa: CSAVRVTEAFF
j_call: TRBJ1-1
d_call: -
v_call: TRBV20-1
clone_size: -

cdr3_nt: TGTGCCAGCAGTACAGGGGAGGACTATGGCTACACCTTC
cdr3_aa: CASSTGEDYGYTF
j_call: TRBJ1-2
d_call: TRBD1
v_call: TRBV2
clone_size: -

cdr3_nt: TGTGCCAGCAGCCCCTGGACTAGCGGGTACATGGATGAGCAGTTCTTC
cdr3_aa: CASSPWTSGYMDEQFF
j_call: TRBJ2-1
d_call: TRBD2
v_call: TRBV7-9
clone_size: -

cdr3_nt: TGTGCCAGCAGCCCCCGACAGGAGAATCAGCCCCAGCATTTT
cdr3_aa: CASSPRQENQPQHF
j_call: TRBJ1-5
d_call: -
v_call: TRBV7-9
clone_size: -

cdr3_nt: TGTGCCACCAGCAGAGATCCAGTGAGTGGCTACACCTTC
cdr3_aa: CATSRDPVSGYTF
j_call: TRBJ1-2
d_call: -
v_call: TRBV15
clone_size: -

cdr3_nt: TGTGCCAGCAGTAAAGCGGAGATCTACGAGCAGTACTTC
cdr3_aa: CASSKAEIYEQYF
j_call: TRBJ2-7
d_call: -
v_call: TRBV6-6
clone_size: -

cdr3_nt: TGCAGTGCTAGACCCCATGACGAGCAGTACTTC
cdr3_aa: CSARPHDEQYF
j_call: TRBJ2-7
d_call: -
v_call: TRBV20-1
clone_size: -

cdr3_nt: TGTGCCAGCAGGGAAGAGACCCAGTACTTC
cdr3_aa: CASREETQYF
j_call: TRBJ2-5
d_call: -
v_call: TRBV25-1
clone_size: -

cdr3_nt: TGTGCCAGCAGTTTTTCCTACCATGAGCAGTTCTTC
cdr3_aa: CASSFSYHEQFF
j_call: TRBJ2-1
d_call: -
v_call: TRBV28
clone_size: -

cdr3_nt: TGTGCCAGCAGCTCAGAGTATACTAGCGGGAGGCACGAGCAGTACTTC
cdr3_aa: CASSSEYTSGRHEQYF
j_call: TRBJ2-7
d_call: TRBD2
v_call: TRBV5-4
clone_size: -

cdr3_nt: TGTGCCAGCAGTGAAGAGCGACCCTACACCGGGGAGCTGTTTTTT
cdr3_aa: CASSEERPYTGELFF
j_call: TRBJ2-2
d_call: -
v_call: TRBV2
clone_size: -

cdr3_nt: TGTGCCAGCAGCGTCCCGAGGTTTTTGTTCAATGAGCAGTTCTTC
cdr3_aa: CASSVPRFLFNEQFF
j_call: TRBJ2-1
d_call: -
v_call: TRBV2
clone_size: -

cdr3_nt: TGCGCCAGCAGCCAAGCTGGTGAGCAGTTCTTC
cdr3_aa: CASSQAGEQFF
j_call: TRBJ2-1
d_call: -
v_call: TRBV4-3
clone_size: -

cdr3_nt: TGTGCCAGCTCACCTCCCAGGACAGGGGAGGTAGACGGCTACACCTTC
cdr3_aa: CASSPPRTGEVDGYTF
j_call: TRBJ1-2
d_call: TRBD1
v_call: TRBV18
clone_size: once

cdr3_nt: TGTGCCAGTAGTATAATGGGCCTAGCGGAGAACACCGGGGAGCTGTTTTTT
cdr3_aa: CASSIMGLAENTGELFF
j_call: TRBJ2-2
d_call: TRBD2
v_call: TRBV19
clone_size: -

cdr3_nt: TGTGCCAGTAGTATAGCTCCCCAGGAGACCCAGTACTTC
cdr3_aa: CASSIAPQETQYF
j_call: TRBJ2-5
d_call: -
v_call: TRBV19
clone_size: -

cdr3_nt: TGTGCCAGTAGTCCTCGGCTGGGGCTCACTGAAGCTTTCTTT
cdr3_aa: CASSPRLGLTEAFF
j_call: TRBJ1-1
d_call: -
v_call: TRBV19
clone_size: -

cdr3_nt: TGTGCCAGCAGTCCGGTCCCGGGACAGGAGAGCTCCTACGAGCAGTACTTC
cdr3_aa: CASSPVPGQESSYEQYF
j_call: TRBJ2-7
d_call: TRBD1
v_call: TRBV28
clone_size: -

cdr3_nt: TGTGCCAGTAGTCCTCCTCGAGTAGGGGGCTCCTACAATGAGCAGTTCTTC
cdr3_aa: CASSPPRVGGSYNEQFF
j_call: TRBJ2-1
d_call: -
v_call: TRBV19
clone_size: -

cdr3_nt: TGTGCCAGCAGTTTAATCCGTCCGTCCTTAACAACTAATGAAAAACTGTTTTTT
cdr3_aa: CASSLIRPSLTTNEKLFF
j_call: TRBJ1-4
d_call: -
v_call: TRBV27
clone_size: -

cdr3_nt: TGTGCCAGTAGTCCCGGAAGCGGGAACTCCTACGAGCAGTACTTC
cdr3_aa: CASSPGSGNSYEQYF
j_call: TRBJ2-7
d_call: TRBD2
v_call: TRBV19
clone_size: -

cdr3_nt: TGTGCCACCACAGGGGTGGGCTACACCTTC
cdr3_aa: CATTGVGYTF
j_call: TRBJ1-2
d_call: TRBD1
v_call: TRBV28
clone_size: -

cdr3_nt: TGTGCCAGCAGCTTCGATGACTACTCCTACGAGCAGTACTTC
cdr3_aa: CASSFDDYSYEQYF
j_call: TRBJ2-7
d_call: -
v_call: TRBV5-5
clone_size: -

cdr3_nt: TGTGCCAGCAGTCCCCGAAGGACTAGCATAGGTTACGAGCAGTACTTC
cdr3_aa: CASSPRRTSIGYEQYF
j_call: TRBJ2-7
d_call: TRBD2
v_call: TRBV27
clone_size: -

cdr3_nt: TGTGCCAGCAGCTTTGCCGGGACAGGAACCCTGGAGCAGTACTTC
cdr3_aa: CASSFAGTGTLEQYF
j_call: TRBJ2-7
d_call: TRBD1
v_call: TRBV11-2
clone_size: -

cdr3_nt: TGTGCCAGCACAGGCGGGAAACACAATGAGCAGTTCTTC
cdr3_aa: CASTGGKHNEQFF
j_call: TRBJ2-1
d_call: -
v_call: TRBV6-1
clone_size: -

cdr3_nt: TGTGCCAGCAGTGAATACGGCTCCCACGAGCAGTACTTC
cdr3_aa: CASSEYGSHEQYF
j_call: TRBJ2-7
d_call: -
v_call: TRBV6-1
clone_size: -

cdr3_nt: TGTGCCAGCACATGGGGAGGCCACTCTGGAAACACCATATATTTT
cdr3_aa: CASTWGGHSGNTIYF
j_call: TRBJ1-3
d_call: -
v_call: TRBV6-1
clone_size: -

cdr3_nt: TGTGCCAGCAGCGTTCCGGGACTAGCGGGAGCTTCGGGCGAGCAGTACTTC
cdr3_aa: CASSVPGLAGASGEQYF
j_call: TRBJ2-7
d_call: TRBD2
v_call: TRBV2
clone_size: -

cdr3_nt: TGTGCCAGCTCCGGGACTAGCGGGTTCCACGAGCAGTACTTC
cdr3_aa: CASSGTSGFHEQYF
j_call: TRBJ2-7
d_call: TRBD2
v_call: TRBV5-4
clone_size: -

cdr3_nt: TGTGCCAGCAGAAACCGACAGGGTGGAAATCAGCCCCAGCATTTT
cdr3_aa: CASRNRQGGNQPQHF
j_call: TRBJ1-5
d_call: TRBD1
v_call: TRBV2
clone_size: -

cdr3_nt: TGTGCCAGCAGTGGGACAGGGAAGTTGGCTGAAGCTTTCTTT
cdr3_aa: CASSGTGKLAEAFF
j_call: TRBJ1-1
d_call: TRBD1
v_call: TRBV28
clone_size: -

cdr3_nt: TGTGCCAGCAGCTTAGCGACTGGGTTCTACGAGCAGTACTTC
cdr3_aa: CASSLATGFYEQYF
j_call: TRBJ2-7
d_call: -
v_call: TRBV7-9
clone_size: once

cdr3_nt: TGTGCCAGTAGTATAGTCGGACGATCGACTGAAGCTTTCTTT
cdr3_aa: CASSIVGRSTEAFF
j_call: TRBJ1-1
d_call: -
v_call: TRBV19
clone_size: once